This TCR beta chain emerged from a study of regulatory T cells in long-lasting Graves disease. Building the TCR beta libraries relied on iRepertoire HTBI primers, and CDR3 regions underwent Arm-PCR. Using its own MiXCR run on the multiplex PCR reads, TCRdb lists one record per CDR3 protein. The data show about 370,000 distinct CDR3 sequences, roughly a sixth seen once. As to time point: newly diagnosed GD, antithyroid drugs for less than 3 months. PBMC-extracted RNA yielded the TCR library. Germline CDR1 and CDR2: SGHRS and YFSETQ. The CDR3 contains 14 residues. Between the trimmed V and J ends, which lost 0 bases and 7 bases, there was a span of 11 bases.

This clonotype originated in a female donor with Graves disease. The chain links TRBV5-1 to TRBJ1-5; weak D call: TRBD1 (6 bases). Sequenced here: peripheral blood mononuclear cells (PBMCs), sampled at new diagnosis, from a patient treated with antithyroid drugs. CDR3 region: CASSLEGVGQPQHF. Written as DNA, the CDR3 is TGCGCCAGCAGCTTGGAGGGGGTCGGACAGCCCCAGCATTTT.